A single sample gave rise to the 25 T cell receptor beta chains below, sequenced in a study of cytomegalovirus exposure and HLA in healthy donors. The PCR employed 60 Vbeta primers together with 13 Jbeta primers. Method: immunoSEQ multiplex PCR; TCRdb's copy keeps in-frame clones and lacks some. The sample has fewer than 90,000 clones; about four fifths are singletons. The sequencing input was PBMCs. The receptor source for this set is a woman aged 40-49 years in good health and CMV-seropositive.

Note on this clone: Different DNA sequences within this sample yield the same CDR3. The chain links TRBV7-9 to TRBJ2-3; the D gene is possibly TRBD2 (5 bases). Trimming cost V 1 base and J 6 bases, with 14 bases left between them. The germline V gene encodes CDR1 SEHNR and CDR2 FQNEAQ (reference sequence). This CDR3 spans 15 amino acids. The CDR3 nucleotides are TGTGCCAGCAGCTTAGGGCTGGGAGCCACGGATACGCAGTATTTT. This encodes CASSLGLGATDTQYF.

The chain has TRBV27 and TRBJ2-1, with 7 bases aligning to TRBD2. CDR1 and CDR2 from the germline V gene are MNHEY and SMNVEV (reference sequence). The CDR3 consists of 16 residues. V shed 3 bases, J shed 4 bases, and the junction held 9 bases outside the gene matches. CDR3 region: CASSFRRELRYNEQFF. The CDR3 DNA sequence: TGTGCCAGCAGTTTTAGGCGGGAGCTTAGGTACAATGAGCAGTTCTTC.

The chain couples TRBV4-2 to TRBJ2-5; 11 bases agree with TRBD2. This CDR3 region has 16 residues. The ends lost 0 bases at V and 6 bases at J; junction bases unmatched: 6. CDR1 and CDR2 (germline): LGHNA, YNFKEQ. Here the CDR3 reads CASSQDRTSGGKTQYF. CDR3 sequence (DNA): TGTGCCAGCAGCCAAGATCGAACTAGCGGGGGAAAGACCCAGTACTTC.

This clone was seen only once. V and J are TRBV28 and TRBJ2-7; D might be TRBD2 (5 bases). This CDR3 is 12 amino acids long. The V end lost 4 bases, the J end lost 7 bases, and 11 bases lay between the germline ends. Germline V CDR1 and CDR2: MDHEN, SYDVKM. As DNA, the CDR3 is TGTGCCAGCAGTTCGCGAGGGCTTGAGCAGTACTTC. It codes for CASSSRGLEQYF.

The chain employs TRBV5-1 and TRBJ2-5, with 8 bases matching TRBD1. The CDR3 length is 14 residues. From germline, CDR1 is SGHRS and CDR2 YFSETQ. V shed 2 bases, J shed 1 base, and the junction held 1 base outside the gene matches. CDR3 nucleotides: TGCGCCAGCAGCTTCGGACAGGGCCAAGAGACCCAGTACTTC. Amino acids: CASSFGQGQETQYF.

The chain combines TRBV30 with TRBJ1-1; maybe TRBD1 (6 bases). V was pared by 0 bases and J by 5 bases, with 16 bases between. Germline V gene lookup returns CDR1 GTSNPN and CDR2 SVGIG (reference sequence). CDR3 size: 15 residues. The CDR3 coding sequence is TGTGCCTGGAGTGTACCCCTACAGGGCAGGACTGAAGCTTTCTTT. This encodes CAWSVPLQGRTEAFF.

On this clone: Other DNA sequences in the sample encode the same CDR3. The V and J genes are TRBV5-1 and TRBJ1-3; D is possibly TRBD1 (5 bases). V was clipped by 0 bases and J by 4 bases, with 11 bases between them. The germline CDR1 and CDR2 sequences are SGHRS and YFSETQ. The CDR3 is made up of 15 amino acids. The CDR3 nucleotides are TGCGCCAGCAGCTTGGCCCAGGGTTCCGGAAACACCATATATTTT. Amino acid sequence: CASSLAQGSGNTIYF.

The chain carries TRBV4-3 and TRBJ2-2; a weak D match, TRBD2 (6 bases). The CDR3 runs to 16 residues. V was clipped by 0 bases and J by 5 bases, with 13 bases between them. Germline CDR1 reads LGHNA; CDR2 reads YSLEER. The CDR3 bases are TGCGCCAGCAGCCAAGACCGGGACTTATTAACCGGGGAGCTGTTTTTT. It codes for CASSQDRDLLTGELFF.

A note on this clone: Other DNA sequences in the sample encode the same CDR3. The rearrangement links TRBV6-1 to TRBJ1-6, with D maybe TRBD1 (5 bases). The CDR3 totals 14 residues. In germline, CDR1 is MNHNS, CDR2 SASEGT. The germline V and J ends were trimmed by 3 bases and 7 bases, with 10 bases remaining between them. The CDR3 nucleotides read TGTGCCAGCAGTGACAGTCAGGGCAATTCACCCCTCCACTTT. Its protein is CASSDSQGNSPLHF.

V gene TRBV7-3 combines with J gene TRBJ2-2; the match to TRBD1 covers 10 bases. The CDR3 is 15 amino acids. Germline V CDR1 and CDR2: SGHTA, FQGTGA. After removal of 3 bases from V and 5 bases from J, the junction contained 3 bases not matched to a gene. The CDR3 reads CASSLGQGSTGELFF. CDR3 DNA sequence: TGTGCCAGCAGCTTGGGACAGGGGAGTACCGGGGAGCTGTTTTTT.

The J gene is TRBJ2-2, the V gene TRBV9; the D gene is possibly TRBD2 (5 bases). V lost 0 bases and J lost 5, with 14 bases in between. The CDR3 length is 16 residues. Germline V gene sequence: CDR1 SGDLS, CDR2 YYNGEE. For the CDR3, the DNA is TGTGCCAGCAGCGTAGGTTCCGGGATGGGGACCGGGGAGCTGTTTTTT. Its translation: CASSVGSGMGTGELFF.

The chain employs TRBV4-1 and TRBJ1-3; 7 bases fit TRBD1. Germline loops: CDR1 MGHRA, CDR2 YSYEKL. V was clipped by 6 bases and J by 0 bases; unmatched bases: 23. The CDR3 extends over 21 amino acids. The CDR3 region has the DNA TGCGCCAGCAGTTACGACAGGGTAAATACTGTAGGCCTCGACTCTGGAAACACCATATATTTT. As protein: CASSYDRVNTVGLDSGNTIYF.

This clone was seen once. The chain joins TRBV5-6 to TRBJ1-1; D is unclear. This CDR3 is 14 amino acids long. The germline V gene has CDR1 SGHDT and CDR2 YYEEEE. The V gene lost 3 bases and the J gene lost 4 bases, with 13 bases spanning the gap. The CDR3 DNA is TGTGCCAGCAGCTCCGGAGGCTCGATCACTGAAGCTTTCTTT. It specifies CASSSGGSITEAFF.

The rearrangement joins TRBV2 to TRBJ1-5, with D possibly TRBD1 on 5 matching bases. The CDR3 length is 13 residues. Trimming stripped 3 bases from V and 8 bases from J, with 11 bases between. CDR1 SNHLY and CDR2 FYNNEI come from the germline V gene. The CDR3: CASSERRAEPQHF. CDR3 DNA: TGTGCCAGCAGTGAGCGCAGGGCTGAGCCCCAGCATTTT.

This clone turned up a few times. V gene TRBV27 combines with J gene TRBJ1-1, with no clear D. This CDR3 contains 13 residues. V lost 3 bases to trimming and J lost 3 bases, with 8 bases between them. Germline V CDR1 and CDR2: MNHEY, SMNVEV (reference sequence). The CDR3 nucleotides are TGTGCCAGCAGTTTGAGGGAGGACACTGAAGCTTTCTTT. This gives the protein CASSLREDTEAFF.

For the CDR3, the DNA is TGTGCCTGGAGTAAGGACAGTTACAATGAAAAACTGTTTTTT. It is translated as CAWSKDSYNEKLFF. This chain joins TRBV30 and TRBJ1-4; the D gene is possibly TRBD1 (6 bases). CDR1 is GTSNPN, CDR2 SVGIG, per germline (reference sequence). The CDR3 consists of 14 residues. Between the trimmed V and J ends, which lost 2 bases and 5 bases, there was a span of 12 bases. The variable domain in full, with the rest retrieved from reference TRBV30 and TRBJ1-4, is SQTIHQWPATLVQPVGSPLSLECTVEGTSNPNLYWYRQAAGRGLQLLFYSVGIGQISSEVPQNLSASRPQDRQFILSSKKLLLSDSGFYLCAWSKDSYNEKLFFGSGTQLSVL.

The chain carries TRBV27 and TRBJ1-2; tentative D call: TRBD1 (6 bases). CDR1 is MNHEY, CDR2 SMNVEV, per germline (reference sequence). V was shortened by 10 bases and J by 4 bases, with 10 bases between the two germline ends. The CDR3 consists of 11 residues. The CDR3 protein is CAIMDSYGYTF. Here the CDR3 DNA reads TGTGCCATTATGGACAGCTATGGCTACACCTTC.

The genes are TRBV28 and TRBJ2-3; 7 positions match TRBD2. The CDR3 consists of 22 residues. The trim removed 3 bases at V and 4 bases at J, leaving 28 bases unmatched. Germline values: CDR1 MDHEN, CDR2 SYDVKM. The CDR3 DNA reads as TGTGCCAGCAGTTTGGGACTCCTGAAAGGTGTGGGGGAGGGCCGAGGGGCAGATACGCAGTATTTT. Protein product: CASSLGLLKGVGEGRGADTQYF.

This clone came up a few times. The chain uses TRBV5-6 and TRBJ1-1, with 9 bases lining up with TRBD1. This CDR3 contains 13 residues. Germline V gene sequence: CDR1 SGHDT, CDR2 YYEEEE. V dropped 4 bases and J dropped 4; count of bases not matched to a gene: 2. The DNA of the CDR3 is TGTGCCAGCAGCGGACAGGGGCGCACTGAAGCTTTCTTT. Translated, it gives CASSGQGRTEAFF.

The chain has TRBV20-1 and TRBJ1-4, with D possibly being TRBD1 (5 bases). The CDR3 is 11 amino acids. In germline, CDR1 is DFQATT, CDR2 SNEGSKA (reference sequence). V shed 5 bases and J shed 7 bases, with 8 bases lying between them. The CDR3 spells CSAQGGEKLFF. CDR3 nucleotides: TGCAGTGCTCAGGGCGGTGAAAAACTGTTTTTT.

This rearrangement joins TRBV29-1 to TRBJ1-2; D gene ambiguous. This CDR3 has 13 amino acids. Germline V lookup: CDR1 SQVTM, CDR2 ANQGSEA. Between the trimmed V and J ends, which lost 6 bases and 8 bases, there was a span of 19 bases. CDR3 in amino acids: CSVPSSGIGGYTF. For the CDR3, the DNA is TGCAGCGTCCCGTCGTCGGGGATAGGGGGCTACACCTTC. Complete variable domain (other parts from reference TRBV29-1 and TRBJ1-2): SAVISQKPSRDICQRGTSLTIQCQVDSQVTMMFWYRQQPGQSLTLIATANQGSEATYESGFVIDKFPISRPNLTFSTLTVSNMSPEDSSIYLCSVPSSGIGGYTFGSGTRLTVV.

The chain combines TRBV2 with TRBJ1-4; 9 bases are a match to TRBD1. The V gene's germline CDR1 is SNHLY and CDR2 FYNNEI. With 6 bases clipped from V and 2 bases from J, the junction kept 7 bases outside the gene matches. The CDR3 loop spans 16 amino acids. The DNA for the CDR3 is TGTGCCAGCAGCCCTTCCACAGGGGGCACTAATGAAAAACTGTTTTTT. Translating it yields CASSPSTGGTNEKLFF. Complete variable domain (other parts from reference TRBV2 and TRBJ1-4): EPEVTQTPSHQVTQMGQEVILRCVPISNHLYFYWYRQILGQKVEFLVSFYNNEISEKSEIFDDQFSVERPDGSNFTLKIRSTKLEDSAMYFCASSPSTGGTNEKLFFGSGTQLSVL.

The rearrangement links TRBV21-1 to TRBJ1-1. TRBV21-1 is marked as a pseudogene. This CDR3 has 17 amino acids. The CDR3 region has the DNA TGTGCCAGCAAAGGAAAACAGGCCCACTCGGAGGGGACTGAAGCTTTCTTT. It encodes CASKGKQAHSEGTEAFF.

The chain recombines TRBV6-1 with TRBJ2-1, with D maybe TRBD2 (5 bases). This CDR3 spans 16 amino acids. The V and J ends lost 0 bases and 1 base respectively, with 10 bases between them. Germline CDR1 reads MNHNS; CDR2 reads SASEGT. CDR3 in amino acids: CASSEAGIASYNEQFF. CDR3 nucleotides: TGTGCCAGCAGTGAAGCGGGGATAGCGTCCTACAATGAGCAGTTCTTC.

The CDR3 here is CASTPAAKGAGEQYF. Written as DNA, the CDR3 is TGTGCCAGTACCCCGGCTGCCAAGGGGGCGGGCGAGCAGTACTTC. The V gene is TRBV19, the J gene TRBJ2-7; 7 positions match TRBD1. The CDR3 sequence is 15 residues long. Germline-derived CDR1 and CDR2 are LNHDA and SQIVND (reference sequence). J gave up 6 bases and V 7 bases, and 15 bases lay outside the gene matches.